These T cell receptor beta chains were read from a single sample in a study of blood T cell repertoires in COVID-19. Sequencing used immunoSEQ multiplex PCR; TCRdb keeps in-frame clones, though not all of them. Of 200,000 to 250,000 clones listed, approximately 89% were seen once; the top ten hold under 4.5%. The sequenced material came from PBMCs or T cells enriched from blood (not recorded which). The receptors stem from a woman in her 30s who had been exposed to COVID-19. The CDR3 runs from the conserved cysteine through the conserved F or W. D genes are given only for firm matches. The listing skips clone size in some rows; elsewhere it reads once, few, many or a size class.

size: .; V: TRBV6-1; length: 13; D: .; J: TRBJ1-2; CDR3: CASSETGFRGYTF; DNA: TGTGCCAGCAGTGAAACGGGGTTTAGGGGCTACACCTTC
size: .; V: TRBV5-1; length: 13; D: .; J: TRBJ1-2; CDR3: CASSLAAPGGYTF; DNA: TGCGCCAGCAGCTTGGCGGCTCCAGGAGGCTACACCTTC
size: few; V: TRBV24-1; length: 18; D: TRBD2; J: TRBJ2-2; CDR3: CATSDSRLGLAGAGELFF; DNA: TGTGCCACCAGTGATTCGAGGTTAGGACTAGCCGGCGCCGGGGAGCTGTTTTTT
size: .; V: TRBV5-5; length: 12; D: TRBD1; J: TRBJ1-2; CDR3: CASRPTGDGYTF; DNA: TGTGCCAGCAGACCCACAGGGGATGGCTACACCTTC
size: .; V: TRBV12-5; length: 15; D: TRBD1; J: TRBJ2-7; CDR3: CASGRPPGQGGEQYF; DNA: TGTGCTAGTGGCCGACCCCCGGGACAGGGAGGCGAGCAGTACTTC
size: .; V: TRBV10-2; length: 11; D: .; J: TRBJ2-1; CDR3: CASSDLNEQFF; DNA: TGCGCCAGCAGTGATCTCAATGAGCAGTTCTTC
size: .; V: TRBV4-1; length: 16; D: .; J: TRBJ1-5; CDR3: CASSPSRSWEDQPQHF; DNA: TGCGCCAGCAGCCCCAGCCGGTCGTGGGAGGATCAGCCCCAGCATTTT
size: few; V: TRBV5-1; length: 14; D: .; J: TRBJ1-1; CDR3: CASSLNTGNTEAFF; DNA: TGCGCCAGCAGCTTAAATACAGGAAACACTGAAGCTTTCTTT
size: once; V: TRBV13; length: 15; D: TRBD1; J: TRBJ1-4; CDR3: CASSARTGGNEKLFF; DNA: TGTGCCAGCAGCGCCCGGACAGGGGGTAATGAAAAACTGTTTTTT
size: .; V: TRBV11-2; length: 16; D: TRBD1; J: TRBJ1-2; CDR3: CASSLDRGKQGYGYTF; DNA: TGTGCCAGCAGCTTAGATCGCGGGAAACAGGGGTATGGCTACACCTTC
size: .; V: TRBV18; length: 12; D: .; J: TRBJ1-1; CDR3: CASSSGPRGAFF; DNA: TGTGCCAGCTCATCCGGGCCGCGGGGAGCTTTCTTT
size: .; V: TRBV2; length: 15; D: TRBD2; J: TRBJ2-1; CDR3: CASVPLAGAYNEQFF; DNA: TGTGCCAGCGTCCCCCTAGCGGGAGCCTACAATGAGCAGTTCTTC
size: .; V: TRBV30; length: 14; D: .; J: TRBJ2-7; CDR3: CAWRNTQATYEQYF; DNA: TGTGCCTGGAGAAATACCCAGGCCACCTACGAGCAGTACTTC
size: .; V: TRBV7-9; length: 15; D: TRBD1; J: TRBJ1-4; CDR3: CASRLDRATNEKLFF; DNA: TGTGCCAGCAGACTTGACAGGGCAACTAATGAAAAACTGTTTTTT
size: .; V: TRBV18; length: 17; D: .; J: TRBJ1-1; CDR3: CASSPSGRRNLNTEAFF; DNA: TGTGCCAGCTCACCAAGCGGCCGAAGGAACTTGAACACTGAAGCTTTCTTT
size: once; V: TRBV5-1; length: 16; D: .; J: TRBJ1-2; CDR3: CASSLDQLLGASGYTF; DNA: TGCGCCAGCAGCTTGGACCAGTTGTTAGGGGCCAGTGGCTACACCTTC
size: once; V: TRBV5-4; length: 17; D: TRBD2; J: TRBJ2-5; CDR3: CASSLAGASGDQETQYF; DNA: TGTGCCAGCAGCTTGGCCGGGGCTAGCGGGGACCAAGAGACCCAGTACTTC
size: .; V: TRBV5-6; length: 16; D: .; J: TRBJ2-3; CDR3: CASSLGLNRGTDTQYF; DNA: TGTGCCAGCAGCCTGGGATTGAACCGGGGGACAGATACGCAGTATTTT